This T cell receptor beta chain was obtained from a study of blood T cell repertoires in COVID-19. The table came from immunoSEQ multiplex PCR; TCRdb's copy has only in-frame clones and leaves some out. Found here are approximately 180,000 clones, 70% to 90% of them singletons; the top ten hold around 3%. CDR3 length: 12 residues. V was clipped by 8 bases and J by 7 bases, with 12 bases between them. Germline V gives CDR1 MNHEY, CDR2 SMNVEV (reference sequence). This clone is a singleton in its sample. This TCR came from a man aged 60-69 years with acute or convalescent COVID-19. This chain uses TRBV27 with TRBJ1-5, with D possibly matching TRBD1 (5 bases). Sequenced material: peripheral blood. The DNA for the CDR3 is TGTGCCAGCGGGGCAGGTTTGCAGCCCCAGCATTTT. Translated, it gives CASGAGLQPQHF.